This TCR beta chain was captured by sequencing in a study of cytomegalovirus exposure and HLA in healthy donors. Study-wide findings and caveats: With high specificity and sensitivity, the classifier reportedly diagnosed cytomegalovirus status.

The PCR contained 60 Vbeta and 13 Jbeta primers. The protocol was immunoSEQ multiplex PCR, while the TCRdb copy is restricted to in-frame clones and leaves out a portion. Its listing shows 95,000 to 150,000 clones. Of note for this clone: Its specificity is unknown.

This CDR3 has 16 amino acids. Germline-derived CDR1 and CDR2 are SGHRS and YFSETQ. Germline trimming cut 4 bases from V and 3 bases from J; bases unmatched to any gene: 10. The chain couples TRBV5-1 to TRBJ1-1; 9 bases are shared with TRBD1. The sequence derives from a man younger than 35 in good health and CMV-seronegative. Sequences were obtained from PBMCs. CDR3 in DNA: TGCGCCAGCAGCCCCTGGACAGGGGCGAGGGACACTGAAGCTTTCTTT. Its translation: CASSPWTGARDTEAFF.